The subject of this entry is one T cell receptor (beta chain). This same CDR3 is encoded by further DNA sequences in the sample. The data were taken from a study of blood T cell repertoires in COVID-19. The wider study: PBMCs, B-cell-depleted T cells, or T cells provided the cDNA or gDNA that made up the material.

Trimming removed 1 base at V and 1 base at J, with 7 bases between. The V gene's germline CDR1 is SGHAT and CDR2 FQNNGV. The CDR3 runs to 14 residues. Profiled with immunoSEQ multiplex PCR; TCRdb holds only in-frame clones, not every one. The sample records 150,000 to 200,000 clones, 75% to 90% being singletons. The sequence was obtained from a woman between 55 and 75 years old who had recovered from COVID-19. The specimen sequenced was PBMCs or T cells enriched from blood (not recorded which). V is TRBV11-2 and J is TRBJ1-1; no clear D. The CDR3 loop reads CASSLGAANTEAFF. In DNA form, the CDR3 reads TGTGCCAGCAGCTTAGGAGCGGCGAACACTGAAGCTTTCTTT.